This passage covers 22 T cell receptor beta chains from one sample sequenced in a study of cytomegalovirus exposure and HLA in healthy donors. Generated by immunoSEQ multiplex PCR, the TCRdb table keeps only in-frame clones and is missing some. Of 150,000 to 180,000 clones listed, around 84% are singletons. Material: PBMCs. All receptors come from a human donor in good health.

CDR3 DNA sequence: TGTGCCAGTAGCCGAACAGGGACCTACTCTGGGGCCAACGTCCTGACTTTC. It translates to CASSRTGTYSGANVLTF. The chain uses TRBV19 and TRBJ2-6; TRBD1 is a possible D gene (6 bases). The CDR3 length is 17 residues. Trimming stripped 6 bases from V and 0 bases from J, with 15 bases between. Germline V lookup: CDR1 LNHDA, CDR2 SQIVND (reference sequence).

This clone appeared a few times. The genes are TRBV5-1 and TRBJ2-3; TRBD1 agrees at 10 bases. CDR3 size: 15 residues. Germline V CDR1 and CDR2: SGHRS, YFSETQ. The J segment lost 3 bases and the V segment lost 4 bases, leaving 5 bases of the junction unmatched. The CDR3 loop is CASSTQGQGTDTQYF. In nucleotides, the CDR3 is TGCGCCAGCAGCACCCAGGGACAGGGGACAGATACGCAGTATTTT.

J is TRBJ2-1 and V is TRBV6-6, with 10 bases matching TRBD2. Looked up from germline, CDR1 is MNHNY and CDR2 is SVGAGI (reference sequence). The CDR3 is made up of 15 amino acids. Germline trimming cut 4 bases from V and 7 bases from J; bases unmatched to any gene: 7. The CDR3 DNA reads as TGTGCCAGCAGTTCCCAAGCGGGAGGGTATAATGAGCAGTTCTTC. The encoded protein is CASSSQAGGYNEQFF.

This chain joins TRBV15 and TRBJ2-5; 11 nucleotides match TRBD2. J was trimmed by 5 bases and V by 5 bases; bases with no gene match: 7. CDR3 length: 15 amino acids. Looked up from germline, CDR1 is LNHNV and CDR2 is YYDKDF (reference sequence). The CDR3 protein is CATSGSTSGTETQYF. CDR3 in DNA: TGTGCCACCAGCGGCTCGACTAGCGGGACGGAGACCCAGTACTTC. Complete variable domain (other parts from reference TRBV15 and TRBJ2-5): DAMVIQNPRYQVTQFGKPVTLSCSQTLNHNVMYWYQQKSSQAPKLLFHYYDKDFNNEADTPDNFQSRRPNTSFCFLDIRSPGLGDTAMYLCATSGSTSGTETQYFGPGTRLLVL.

The V call is TRBV6-1, the J call TRBJ2-7, with D possibly being TRBD1 (5 bases). With 7 bases removed from V and 7 bases from J, the gap between germline ends came to 14 bases. This CDR3 has 12 amino acids. Germline V gene data show CDR1 as MNHNS and CDR2 as SASEGT. This chain's CDR3 is CASTIGEREQYF. In DNA, the CDR3 is TGTGCCAGCACGATAGGGGAACGGGAGCAGTACTTC.

The chain employs TRBV18 and TRBJ1-2; 9 bases fit TRBD1. J gave up 4 bases and V 4 bases, and 7 bases lay outside the gene matches. The germline V gene has CDR1 KGHSH and CDR2 LQKENI. This CDR3 spans 15 amino acids. The CDR3 region is CASSHDGQGIYGYTF. CDR3 coding DNA: TGTGCCAGCTCACACGACGGACAGGGGATCTATGGCTACACCTTC. Full variable domain (outside the CDR3, taken from reference TRBV18 and TRBJ1-2): NAGVMQNPRHLVRRRGQEARLRCSPMKGHSHVYWYRQLPEEGLKFMVYLQKENIIDESGMPKERFSAEFPKEGPSILRIQQVVRGDSAAYFCASSHDGQGIYGYTFGSGTRLTVV.

J is TRBJ1-5 and V is TRBV7-6, with D maybe TRBD1 (5 bases). The CDR3 runs to 13 residues. V was trimmed by 3 bases and J by 6 bases, leaving 9 bases between them. Germline V gene lookup returns CDR1 SGHVS and CDR2 FNYEAQ. CDR3 DNA: TGTGCCAGCAGCTTGGGGGGGGTTCAGCCCCAGCATTTT. Residues: CASSLGGVQPQHF.

The chain combines TRBV20-1 with TRBJ1-1; 7 bases agree with TRBD1. Germline V gives CDR1 DFQATT, CDR2 SNEGSKA (reference sequence). Trimming removed 8 bases from V and 8 bases from J; junction bases left unmatched: 8. The CDR3 sequence is 11 residues long. The CDR3 nucleotides read TGCAGTTTCGACCGGGACAGCGAAGCTTTCTTT. Residues: CSFDRDSEAFF.

The chain carries TRBV15 and TRBJ2-3, with 7 bases fitting TRBD1. This CDR3 is 16 amino acids long. V trimming: 3 bases; J trimming: 2 bases; junction bases outside the gene matches: 8. Germline loops: CDR1 LNHNV, CDR2 YYDKDF (reference sequence). For the CDR3, the DNA is TGTGCCACCAGCAGGGTGGGACAGTCAGTCACAGATACGCAGTATTTT. Amino acids: CATSRVGQSVTDTQYF. Drawing the rest from reference TRBV15 and TRBJ2-3, the complete variable domain is DAMVIQNPRYQVTQFGKPVTLSCSQTLNHNVMYWYQQKSSQAPKLLFHYYDKDFNNEADTPDNFQSRRPNTSFCFLDIRSPGLGDTAMYLCATSRVGQSVTDTQYFGPGTRLTVL.

The gene calls are TRBV7-9 and TRBJ2-2; D ambiguous. The V and J ends lost 4 bases and 0 bases respectively, with 15 bases between them. The CDR3 extends over 17 amino acids. Per the germline V gene, CDR1 is SEHNR and CDR2 is FQNEAQ (reference sequence). The chain's CDR3 is CASSSPLAVANTGELFF. The CDR3 bases are TGTGCCAGCAGCTCGCCCCTGGCGGTCGCGAACACCGGGGAGCTGTTTTTT.

The gene calls are TRBV27 and TRBJ1-2; possible D gene TRBD1, 6 bases. Germline-derived CDR1 and CDR2 are MNHEY and SMNVEV (reference sequence). CDR3 length: 13 residues. Between the trimmed V and J ends, which lost 2 bases and 11 bases, there was a span of 15 bases. The CDR3 nucleotides are TGTGCCAGCAGTTTAGCCACGACAGGCCGATACACCTTC. Translating it yields CASSLATTGRYTF.

The chain is built from TRBV13 and TRBJ2-1; TRBD1 matches 11 bases. J was trimmed by 6 bases and V by 2 bases; bases with no gene match: 6. The CDR3 extends over 16 amino acids. Germline V gene sequence: CDR1 PRHDT, CDR2 FYEKMQ (reference sequence). CDR3 DNA sequence: TGTGCCAGCAGCTTATTTCTGGGACAGGGGGGCAATGAGCAGTTCTTC. Amino acid sequence: CASSLFLGQGGNEQFF.

This rearrangement joins TRBV11-3 to TRBJ2-3; D perhaps matches TRBD1 (5 bases). The CDR3 has 15 amino acids. Trimming removed 4 bases at V and 2 bases at J, with 13 bases between. Germline CDR1 is SGHNT and CDR2 is YENEEA. The CDR3 spells CASSSGFKTTDTQYF. DNA of the CDR3: TGTGCCAGCAGCTCAGGGTTTAAGACCACAGATACGCAGTATTTT.

This chain uses TRBV2 with TRBJ2-3; a possible D gene is TRBD2 (6 bases). The CDR3 totals 19 residues. CDR1 is SNHLY, CDR2 FYNNEI, per germline. Trimming left V 2 bases short and J 1 base short, with 22 bases between. The CDR3 protein is CASSEMGLAMNLGTDTQYF. In DNA, the CDR3 is TGTGCCAGCAGTGAAATGGGACTTGCGATGAACCTGGGCACAGATACGCAGTATTTT.

The V gene is TRBV11-1, the J gene TRBJ2-1; 11 bases are shared with TRBD2. Per the germline V gene, CDR1 is SGHAT and CDR2 is FQDESV (reference sequence). V dropped 7 bases and J dropped 6; count of bases not matched to a gene: 14. CDR3 length: 17 residues. The CDR3 region is CASTVQLAGEGANEQFF. CDR3 bases: TGTGCCAGCACCGTCCAACTAGCGGGAGAGGGGGCCAATGAGCAGTTCTTC.

This chain links TRBV6-5 with TRBJ2-7; 8 bases line up with TRBD2. Trimming removed 11 bases from V and 0 bases from J; junction bases left unmatched: 6. CDR1 MNHEY and CDR2 SVGAGI come from the germline V gene. The CDR3 has 13 residues. The CDR3 bases are TGTGCCGTCACTAGCGGCTCCTCCTACGAGCAGTACTTC. Translated: CAVTSGSSYEQYF.

This chain links TRBV11-1 with TRBJ2-2; 12 bases align to TRBD1. The ends lost 0 bases at V and 5 bases at J; junction bases unmatched: 4. Germline-derived CDR1 and CDR2 are SGHAT and FQDESV (reference sequence). The CDR3 is made up of 17 amino acids. This CDR3 reads CASSLAPGQGATGELFF. CDR3 bases: TGTGCCAGCAGCTTAGCACCGGGACAGGGGGCGACCGGGGAGCTGTTTTTT.

This sequence joins TRBV27 and TRBJ1-1; 7 positions agree with TRBD1. The junction had 8 bases not matched to a gene; V was cut back by 0 bases and J by 7 bases. The germline gives CDR1 MNHEY, CDR2 SMNVEV (reference sequence). The CDR3 is made up of 15 amino acids. The CDR3: CASSLSATGKGEAFF. CDR3 coding DNA: TGTGCCAGCAGTTTATCGGCGACAGGGAAAGGTGAAGCTTTCTTT.

The V and J genes are TRBV30 and TRBJ1-1; 8 bases map to TRBD1. CDR1 is GTSNPN, CDR2 SVGIG, per germline (reference sequence). Trimming removed 4 bases from V and 5 bases from J; junction bases left unmatched: 12. CDR3 length equals 15 residues. DNA for the CDR3: TGTGCCTGGACCCAGACAGGGGAGAGGAGAACTGAAGCTTTCTTT. Encoded protein: CAWTQTGERRTEAFF.

The chain employs TRBV9 and TRBJ1-5; no firm D call. Trimming removed 0 bases from V and 9 bases from J, with 13 bases in between. Looked up from germline, CDR1 is SGDLS and CDR2 is YYNGEE. The CDR3 is 14 amino acids. DNA of the CDR3: TGTGCCAGCAGCGTAGCTCCGTATCTAGGGCCCCAGCATTTT. Protein product: CASSVAPYLGPQHF.

The CDR3, as DNA: TGTGCCAGCAGCACCCCGGGGCGGGAGGATGAGCAGTTCTTC. As protein: CASSTPGREDEQFF. The V and J genes are TRBV6-5 and TRBJ2-1; 8 positions match TRBD2. From germline, CDR1 is MNHEY and CDR2 SVGAGI. CDR3 size: 14 residues. Unmatched junction bases numbered 9, after V lost 6 bases and J lost 8 bases.

This clone was observed a few times. The J gene is TRBJ1-5, the V gene TRBV6-5; unclear D gene. Germline V lookup: CDR1 MNHEY, CDR2 SVGAGI. This CDR3 has 13 amino acids. V was clipped by 6 bases and J by 3 bases, with 9 bases between them. CDR3 amino acids: CASRSQFNQPQHF. The CDR3 coding sequence is TGTGCCAGCAGGTCCCAGTTCAATCAGCCCCAGCATTTT.